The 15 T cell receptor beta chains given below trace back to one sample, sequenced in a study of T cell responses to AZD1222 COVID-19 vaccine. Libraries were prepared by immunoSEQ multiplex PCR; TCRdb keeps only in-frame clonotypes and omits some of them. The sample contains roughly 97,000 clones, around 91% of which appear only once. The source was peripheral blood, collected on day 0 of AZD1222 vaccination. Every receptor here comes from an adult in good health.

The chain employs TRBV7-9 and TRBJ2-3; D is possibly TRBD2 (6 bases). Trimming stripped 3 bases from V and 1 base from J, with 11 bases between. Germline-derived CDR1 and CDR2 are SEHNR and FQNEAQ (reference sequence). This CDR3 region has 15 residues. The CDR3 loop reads CASSLSRLGTDTQYF. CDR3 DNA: TGTGCCAGCAGCTTGTCGCGACTAGGCACAGATACGCAGTATTTT. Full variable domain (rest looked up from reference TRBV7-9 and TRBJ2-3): DTGVSQNPRHKITKRGQNVTFRCDPISEHNRLYWYRQTLGQGPEFLTYFQNEAQLEKSRLLSDRFSAERPKGSFSTLEIQRTEQGDSAMYLCASSLSRLGTDTQYFGPGTRLTVL.

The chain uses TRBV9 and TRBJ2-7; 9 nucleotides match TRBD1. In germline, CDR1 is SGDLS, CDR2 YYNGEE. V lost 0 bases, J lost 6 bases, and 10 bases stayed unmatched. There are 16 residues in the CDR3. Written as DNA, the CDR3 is TGTGCCAGCAGCGTAGGGCTGGGACAGGGAACTCGCGAGCAGTACTTC. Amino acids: CASSVGLGQGTREQYF.

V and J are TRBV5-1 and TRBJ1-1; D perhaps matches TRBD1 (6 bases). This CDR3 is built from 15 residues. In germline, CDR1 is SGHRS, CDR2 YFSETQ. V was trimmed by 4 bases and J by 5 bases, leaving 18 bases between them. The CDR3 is CASSKGEGVGTEAFF. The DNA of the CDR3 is TGCGCCAGCAGCAAGGGGGAGGGAGTCGGAACTGAAGCTTTCTTT.

In nucleotides, the CDR3 is TGTGCCAGCAGCAGACCGACAGGCATCTACGAGCAGTACTTC. This translates into CASSRPTGIYEQYF. V gene TRBV6-2 or TRBV6-3 combines with J gene TRBJ2-7; D possibly corresponds to TRBD1 (6 bases). Trimming pared 6 bases from V and 3 bases from J, leaving 15 bases between. CDR1 MNHEY and CDR2 SVGEGT come from the germline V gene. There are 14 residues in the CDR3.

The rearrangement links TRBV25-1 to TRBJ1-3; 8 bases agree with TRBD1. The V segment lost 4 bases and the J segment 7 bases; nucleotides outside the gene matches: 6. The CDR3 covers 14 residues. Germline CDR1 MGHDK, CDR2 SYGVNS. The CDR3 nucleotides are TGTGCCAGCAGTGCCCCGGGACAGGTGAACACCATATATTTT. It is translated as CASSAPGQVNTIYF.

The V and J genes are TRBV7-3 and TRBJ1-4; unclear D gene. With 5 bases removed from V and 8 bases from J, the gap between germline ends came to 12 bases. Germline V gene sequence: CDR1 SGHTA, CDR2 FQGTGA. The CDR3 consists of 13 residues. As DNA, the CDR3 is TGTGCCAGCAGCCCCCAAGCGGGGGAAAAACTGTTTTTT. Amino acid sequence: CASSPQAGEKLFF.

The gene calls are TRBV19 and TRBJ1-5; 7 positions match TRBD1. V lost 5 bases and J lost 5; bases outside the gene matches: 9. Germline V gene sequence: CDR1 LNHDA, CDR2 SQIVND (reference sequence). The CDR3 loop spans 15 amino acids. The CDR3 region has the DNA TGTGCCAGTAGTGTGAGGACAGGAGATTATCAGCCCCAGCATTTT. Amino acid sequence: CASSVRTGDYQPQHF.

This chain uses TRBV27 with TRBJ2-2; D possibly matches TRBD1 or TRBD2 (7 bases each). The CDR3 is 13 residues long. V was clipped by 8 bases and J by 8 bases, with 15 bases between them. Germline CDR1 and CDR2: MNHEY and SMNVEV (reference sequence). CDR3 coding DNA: TGTGCCAGCGGGGAGGGGGCAGCGGGGGAGCTGTTTTTT. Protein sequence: CASGEGAAGELFF.

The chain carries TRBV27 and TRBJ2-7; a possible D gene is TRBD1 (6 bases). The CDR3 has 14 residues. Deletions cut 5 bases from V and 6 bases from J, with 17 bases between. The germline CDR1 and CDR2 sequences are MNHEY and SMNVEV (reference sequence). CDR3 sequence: CASSPTGPQTEQYF. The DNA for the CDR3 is TGTGCCAGCAGTCCAACAGGGCCCCAAACCGAGCAGTACTTC.

CDR3 region: CASSQGTGLEKLFF. In DNA, the CDR3 is TGCGCCAGCAGCCAGGGGACAGGGCTGGAAAAACTGTTTTTT. This chain links TRBV4-1 with TRBJ1-4; 9 bases map to TRBD1. Germline values: CDR1 MGHRA, CDR2 YSYEKL. Unmatched junction bases numbered 4, after V lost 3 bases and J lost 8 bases. The CDR3 covers 14 residues.

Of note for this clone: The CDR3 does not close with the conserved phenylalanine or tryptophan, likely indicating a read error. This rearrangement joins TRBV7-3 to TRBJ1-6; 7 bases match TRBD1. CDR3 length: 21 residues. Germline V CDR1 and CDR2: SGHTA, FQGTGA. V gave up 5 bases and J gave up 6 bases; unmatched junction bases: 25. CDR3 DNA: TGTGCCAGCAGCGAGCGAACAGGGGTCGTTTCCCCACCGCTAAGTAATTCACCCCTCCACCTT. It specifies CASSERTGVVSPPLSNSPLHL.

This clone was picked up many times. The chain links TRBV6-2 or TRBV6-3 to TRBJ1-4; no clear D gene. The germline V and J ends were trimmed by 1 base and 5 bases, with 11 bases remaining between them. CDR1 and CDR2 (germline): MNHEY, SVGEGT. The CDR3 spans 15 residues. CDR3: CASSYWSPSNEKLFF. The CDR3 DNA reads TGTGCCAGCAGTTACTGGTCTCCTTCAAATGAAAAACTGTTTTTT.

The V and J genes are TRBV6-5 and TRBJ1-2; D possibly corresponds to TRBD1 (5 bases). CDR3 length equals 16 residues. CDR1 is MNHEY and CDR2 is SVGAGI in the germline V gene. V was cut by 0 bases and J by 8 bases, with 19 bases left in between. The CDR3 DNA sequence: TGTGCCAGCAGTTACTCGTACAGGTCCGACTCTGGCGGCTACACCTTC. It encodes CASSYSYRSDSGGYTF.

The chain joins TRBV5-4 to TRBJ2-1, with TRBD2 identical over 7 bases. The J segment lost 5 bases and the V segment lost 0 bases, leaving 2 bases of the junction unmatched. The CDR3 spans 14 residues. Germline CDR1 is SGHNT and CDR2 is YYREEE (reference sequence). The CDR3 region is CASSLGSGDNEQFF. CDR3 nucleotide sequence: TGTGCCAGCAGCTTGGGGAGCGGGGACAATGAGCAGTTCTTC.

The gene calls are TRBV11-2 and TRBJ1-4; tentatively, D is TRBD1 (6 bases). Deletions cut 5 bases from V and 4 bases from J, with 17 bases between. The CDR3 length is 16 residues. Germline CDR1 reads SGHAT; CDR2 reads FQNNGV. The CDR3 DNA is TGTGCCAGCAGCCTGTTGGGGGGCAGCTATAATGAAAAACTGTTTTTT. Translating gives CASSLLGGSYNEKLFF.